These T cell receptor beta chains were read from a single sample in a study of blood T cell repertoires in COVID-19. Libraries were prepared by immunoSEQ multiplex PCR; TCRdb keeps only in-frame clonotypes and omits some of them. The sample gives 200,000 or so clones, approximately 80% of which show up once; 4.5% to 6% is in the top ten. Sequencing input: peripheral blood. These receptors all come from a woman aged 55-69 years who had recovered from COVID-19. The CDR3 runs from the conserved cysteine through the conserved F or W.

v_gene | CDR3aa
TRBV19 | CASSSRPSTGELFF
TRBV5-1 | CASSLTGNTGELFF
TRBV18 | CASSPLGDTEAFF
TRBV7-2 | CASSPLTRGLTEAFF
TRBV9 | CASSARTTSYNEQFF
TRBV6-5 | CASSIAGGEETQYF
TRBV7-7 | CASSLVASGGAETQYF
TRBV3-1/TRBV3-2 | CASSATRAKTQYF
TRBV3-1/TRBV3-2 | CASSQDNGGGKDNEQFF
TRBV3-1/TRBV3-2 | CASSPERGRAYGYTF
TRBV6-5 | CASSYRRGINEKLFF
TRBV3-1/TRBV3-2 | CASSILRTGSRSANYGYTF
TRBV2 | CASSPDRGDSPLHF
TRBV30 | CAWALGTGETDTQYF
TRBV27 | CASTPYGGSYEQYF
TRBV5-1 | CASSPQGANEKLFF
TRBV3-1/TRBV3-2 | CASSPGLRDTQYF